This T cell receptor beta chain was captured by sequencing in a study of shared clonotypes between healthy human individuals. The DNA input per sorted-subset replicate PCR was 200 ng, corresponding to roughly 30,000 T cell genomes. Profiling relied on immunoSEQ multiplex PCR, and the TCRdb table lists in-frame clones only, not all of them. The sample records 2 million to 2.5 million clones, 85% to 95% being singletons. In the case of this clone: This specimen includes other DNA sequences encoding the same CDR3.

Sequenced material: naive CD4+ T cells from PBMCs. The subset here: CD45RA+ positively selected. The sequence derives from a young man in good health. Some clones in this sample may be carry-over from other donors' samples.

The CDR3 DNA is TGCAGTGCTAGAGACTCAGAAGCTTTCTTT. It codes for CSARDSEAFF. This chain uses TRBV20-1 with TRBJ1-1; no clear D. The length of the CDR3 is 10 residues. CDR1 and CDR2 (germline): DFQATT, SNEGSKA (reference sequence). Between the trimmed V and J ends, which lost 0 bases and 8 bases, there was a span of 4 bases.